This TCR beta chain was identified during a study of Tregs in tolerant kidney transplant recipients. Study-level findings and limits: The small number of patients limits these findings pending further validation. Tregs expanded with activated donor B cells seemed most donor-specific.

Method: immunoSEQ multiplex PCR; TCRdb's copy keeps in-frame clones and lacks some. In all, the sample yields 30,000 or so clones. CD4+CD25+CD127- Tregs, CD4+CD25- non-Tregs, CD4 and CD8 cells were sorted. About this clone: No antigen is known for it. The read gets to within 3 residues of the CDR3 end, and the germline J gene fills in the rest.

The CDR3 spans 12 residues. CDR1 is DFQATT, CDR2 SNEGSKA, per germline (reference sequence). V lost 6 bases, J lost 3 bases, and 10 bases lay in between. Sample: CD8+ T cells from blood, taken before the transplant. This TCR derives from a human donor who received a combined kidney and bone marrow transplant. The rearrangement joins TRBV20-1 to TRBJ2-3; D uncertain. Incomplete CDR3 DNA: TGCAGTGCCCCTTTCGGGACAGATACG. The encoded protein is CSAPFGTDT. From start to end, the CDR3 is CSAPFGTDTQYF.